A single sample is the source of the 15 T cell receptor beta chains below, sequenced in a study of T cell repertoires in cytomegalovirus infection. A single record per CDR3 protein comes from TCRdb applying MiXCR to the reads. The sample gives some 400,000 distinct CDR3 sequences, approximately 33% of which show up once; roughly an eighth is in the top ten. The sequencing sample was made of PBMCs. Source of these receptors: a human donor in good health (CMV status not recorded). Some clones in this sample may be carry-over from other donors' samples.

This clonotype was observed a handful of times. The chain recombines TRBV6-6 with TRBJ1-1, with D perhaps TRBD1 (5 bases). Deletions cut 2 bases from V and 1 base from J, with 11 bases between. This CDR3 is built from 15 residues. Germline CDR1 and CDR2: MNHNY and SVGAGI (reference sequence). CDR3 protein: CASSYPTGGNTEAFF. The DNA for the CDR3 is TGTGCCAGCAGTTACCCAACCGGGGGGAACACTGAAGCTTTCTTT.

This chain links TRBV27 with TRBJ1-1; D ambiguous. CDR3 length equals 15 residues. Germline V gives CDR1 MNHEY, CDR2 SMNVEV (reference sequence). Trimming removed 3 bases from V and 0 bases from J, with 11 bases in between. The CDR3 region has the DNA TGTGCCAGCAGTTTTTTGCCGGTGTTGAACACTGAAGCTTTCTTT. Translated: CASSFLPVLNTEAFF.

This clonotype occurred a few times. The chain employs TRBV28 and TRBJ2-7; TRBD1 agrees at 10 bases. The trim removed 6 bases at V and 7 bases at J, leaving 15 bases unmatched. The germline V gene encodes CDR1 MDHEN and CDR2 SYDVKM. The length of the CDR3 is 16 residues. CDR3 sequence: CASSPMTGGWLREQYF. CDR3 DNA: TGTGCCAGCAGCCCTATGACAGGGGGCTGGTTACGGGAGCAGTACTTC.

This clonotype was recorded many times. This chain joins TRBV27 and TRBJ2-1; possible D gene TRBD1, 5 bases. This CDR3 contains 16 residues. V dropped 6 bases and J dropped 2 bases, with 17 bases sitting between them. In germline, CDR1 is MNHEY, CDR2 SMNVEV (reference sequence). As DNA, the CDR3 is TGTGCCAGCAGCAGGAGAATGCAGGGAACCTACAATGAGCAGTTCTTC. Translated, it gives CASSRRMQGTYNEQFF.

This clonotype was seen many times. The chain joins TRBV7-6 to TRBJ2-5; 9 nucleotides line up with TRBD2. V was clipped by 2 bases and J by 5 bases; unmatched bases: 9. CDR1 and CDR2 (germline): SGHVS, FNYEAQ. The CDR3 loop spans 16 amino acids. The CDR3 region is CASSLSPGTSRETQYF. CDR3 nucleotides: TGTGCCAGCAGCTTATCCCCCGGGACTAGCAGGGAGACCCAGTACTTC.

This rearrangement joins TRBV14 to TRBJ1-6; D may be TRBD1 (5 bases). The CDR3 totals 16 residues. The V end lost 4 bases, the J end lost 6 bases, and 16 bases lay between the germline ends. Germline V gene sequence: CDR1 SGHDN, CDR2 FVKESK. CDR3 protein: CASSLQGFGRNSPLHF. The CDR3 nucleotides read TGTGCCAGCAGCCTGCAGGGATTTGGGCGTAATTCACCCCTCCACTTT.

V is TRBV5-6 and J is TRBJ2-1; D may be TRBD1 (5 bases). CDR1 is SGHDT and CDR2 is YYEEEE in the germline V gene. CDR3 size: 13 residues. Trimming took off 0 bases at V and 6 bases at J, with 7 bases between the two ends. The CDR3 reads CASSLGQSNEQFF. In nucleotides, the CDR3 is TGTGCCAGCAGCTTGGGACAGTCCAATGAGCAGTTCTTC.

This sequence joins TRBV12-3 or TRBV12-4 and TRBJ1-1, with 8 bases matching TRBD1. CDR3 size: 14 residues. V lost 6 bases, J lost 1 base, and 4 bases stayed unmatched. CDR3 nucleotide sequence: TGTGCCAGCAGATCTGGACAGGGGAACACTGAAGCTTTCTTT. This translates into CASRSGQGNTEAFF.

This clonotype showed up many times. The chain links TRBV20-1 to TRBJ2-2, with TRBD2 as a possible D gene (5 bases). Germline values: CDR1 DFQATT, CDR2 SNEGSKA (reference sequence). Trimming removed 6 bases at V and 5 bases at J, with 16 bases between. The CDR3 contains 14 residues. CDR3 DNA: TGCAGTGCCCAAACTCGGACGGGGACCGGGGAGCTGTTTTTT. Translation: CSAQTRTGTGELFF.

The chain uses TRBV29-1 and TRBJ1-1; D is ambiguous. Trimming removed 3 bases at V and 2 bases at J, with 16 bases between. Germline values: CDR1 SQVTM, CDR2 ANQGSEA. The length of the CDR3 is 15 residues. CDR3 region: CSVELRAPGNTEAFF. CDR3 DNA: TGCAGCGTTGAGCTAAGGGCCCCAGGAAACACTGAAGCTTTCTTT.

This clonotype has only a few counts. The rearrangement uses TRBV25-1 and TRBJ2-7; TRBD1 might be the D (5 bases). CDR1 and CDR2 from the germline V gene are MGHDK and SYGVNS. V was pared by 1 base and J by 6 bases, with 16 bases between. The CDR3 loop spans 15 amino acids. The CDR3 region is CASSEFGQGFSEQYF. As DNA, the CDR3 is TGTGCCAGCAGTGAATTCGGGCAGGGATTCTCCGAGCAGTACTTC.

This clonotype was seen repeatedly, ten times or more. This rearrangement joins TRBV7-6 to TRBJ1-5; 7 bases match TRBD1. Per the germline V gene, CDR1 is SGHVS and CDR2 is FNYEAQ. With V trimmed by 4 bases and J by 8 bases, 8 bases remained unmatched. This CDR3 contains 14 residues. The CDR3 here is CASSSVGGGEPQHF. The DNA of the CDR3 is TGTGCCAGCAGCTCAGTAGGGGGCGGTGAGCCCCAGCATTTT.

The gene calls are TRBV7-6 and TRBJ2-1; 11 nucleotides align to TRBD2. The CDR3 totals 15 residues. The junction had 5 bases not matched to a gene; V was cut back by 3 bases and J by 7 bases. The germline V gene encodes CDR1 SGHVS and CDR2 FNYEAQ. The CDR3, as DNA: TGTGCCAGCAGCTTCGCTAGCGGGGGGAGAAATGAGCAGTTCTTC. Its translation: CASSFASGGRNEQFF. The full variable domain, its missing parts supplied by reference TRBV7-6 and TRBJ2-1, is GAGVSQSPRYKVTKRGQDVALRCDPISGHVSLYWYRQALGQGPEFLTYFNYEAQQDKSGLPNDRFSAERPEGSISTLTIQRTEQRDSAMYRCASSFASGGRNEQFFGPGTRLTVL.

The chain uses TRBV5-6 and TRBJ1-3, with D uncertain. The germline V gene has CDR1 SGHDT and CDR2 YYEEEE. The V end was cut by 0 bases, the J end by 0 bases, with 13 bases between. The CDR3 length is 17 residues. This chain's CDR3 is CASSLAGWRYSGNTIYF. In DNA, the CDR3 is TGTGCCAGCAGCTTGGCCGGTTGGCGGTACTCTGGAAACACCATATATTTT.

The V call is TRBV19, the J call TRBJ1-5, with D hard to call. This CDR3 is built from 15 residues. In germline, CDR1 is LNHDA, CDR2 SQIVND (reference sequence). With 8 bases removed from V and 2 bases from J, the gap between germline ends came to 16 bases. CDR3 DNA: TGTGCCAGTTCCTCCGCCGTAAGTGGCAATCAGCCCCAGCATTTT. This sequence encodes CASSSAVSGNQPQHF. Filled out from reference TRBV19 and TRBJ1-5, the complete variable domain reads DGGITQSPKYLFRKEGQNVTLSCEQNLNHDAMYWYRQDPGQGLRLIYYSQIVNDFQKGDIAEGYSVSREKKESFPLTVTSAQKNPTAFYLCASSSAVSGNQPQHFGDGTRLSIL.